This T cell receptor (beta chain) comes out of a study of T cells in women clearing cervical HPV infection. Each participant carried one incident cervical HPV16 infection only. Method: immunoSEQ multiplex PCR; TCRdb's copy keeps in-frame clones and lacks some. In total, the table holds over 20,000 clones. Sample: blood buffy coat. This receptor was taken from a woman aged 18-70 years with a cervical HPV16 infection that either progressed to CIN3+ or cleared (not recorded which).

The sequenced CDR3 bases are TGTGCCAGCAGCTTGGGGGGGTTAACAGATACG. It codes for CASSLGGLTDT. The complete CDR3 sequence is CASSLGGLTDTQYF. V usage is TRBV7-6 and J usage is TRBJ2-3; 7 nucleotides line up with TRBD2. The read ends 3 residues early relative to the CDR3; the germline J gene fills the gap. CDR3 size: 14 residues. V was pared by 3 bases and J by 3 bases, with 3 bases of the junction left unmatched. Germline values: CDR1 SGHVS, CDR2 FNYEAQ.